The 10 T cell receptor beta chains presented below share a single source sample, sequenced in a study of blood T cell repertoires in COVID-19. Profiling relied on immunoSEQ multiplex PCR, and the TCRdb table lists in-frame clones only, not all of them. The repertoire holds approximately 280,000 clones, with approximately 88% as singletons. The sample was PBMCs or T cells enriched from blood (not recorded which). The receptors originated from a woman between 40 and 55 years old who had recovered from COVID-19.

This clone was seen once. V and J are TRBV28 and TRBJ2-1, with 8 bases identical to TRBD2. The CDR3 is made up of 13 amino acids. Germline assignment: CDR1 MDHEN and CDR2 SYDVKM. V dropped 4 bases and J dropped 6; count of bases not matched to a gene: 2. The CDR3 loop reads CASSSGTSNEQFF. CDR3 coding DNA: TGTGCCAGCAGTTCCGGGACTAGCAATGAGCAGTTCTTC.

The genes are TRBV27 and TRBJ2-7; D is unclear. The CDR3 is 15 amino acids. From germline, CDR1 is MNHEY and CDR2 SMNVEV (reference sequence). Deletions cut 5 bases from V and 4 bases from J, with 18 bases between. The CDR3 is CASSGRPSRVYEQYF. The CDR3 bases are TGTGCCAGCAGTGGCCGCCCGTCCCGGGTGTACGAGCAGTACTTC.

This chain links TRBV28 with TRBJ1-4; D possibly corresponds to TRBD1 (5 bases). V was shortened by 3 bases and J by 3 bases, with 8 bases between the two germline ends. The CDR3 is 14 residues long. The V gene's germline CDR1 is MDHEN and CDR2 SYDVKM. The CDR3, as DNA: TGTGCCAGCAGTTTCGGGGGAGCTAATGAAAAACTGTTTTTT. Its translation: CASSFGGANEKLFF.

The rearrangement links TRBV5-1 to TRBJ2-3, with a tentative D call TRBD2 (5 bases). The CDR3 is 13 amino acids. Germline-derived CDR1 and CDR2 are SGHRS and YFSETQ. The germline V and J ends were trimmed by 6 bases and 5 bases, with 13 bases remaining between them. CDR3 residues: CASNSVREDTQYF. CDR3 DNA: TGCGCCAGCAACTCGGTCCGGGAAGATACGCAGTATTTT.

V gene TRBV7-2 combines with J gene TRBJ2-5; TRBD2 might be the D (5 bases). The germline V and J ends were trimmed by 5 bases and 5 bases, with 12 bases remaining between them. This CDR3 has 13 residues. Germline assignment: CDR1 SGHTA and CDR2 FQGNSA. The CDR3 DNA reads TGTGCCAGCAGCCCGGGGAGTCGGGAGACCCAGTACTTC. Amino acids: CASSPGSRETQYF. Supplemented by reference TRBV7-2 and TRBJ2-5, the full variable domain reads GAGVSQSPSNKVTEKGKDVELRCDPISGHTALYWYRQSLGQGLEFLIYFQGNSAPDKSGLPSDRFSAERTGGSVSTLTIQRTQQEDSAVYLCASSPGSRETQYFGPGTRLLVL.

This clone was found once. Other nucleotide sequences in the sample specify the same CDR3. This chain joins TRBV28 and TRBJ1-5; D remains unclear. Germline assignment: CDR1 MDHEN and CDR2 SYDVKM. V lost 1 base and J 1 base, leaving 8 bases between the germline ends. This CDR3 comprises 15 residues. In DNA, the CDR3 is TGTGCCAGCAGTTTATCGGGAGGCAGCAATCAGCCCCAGCATTTT. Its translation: CASSLSGGSNQPQHF.

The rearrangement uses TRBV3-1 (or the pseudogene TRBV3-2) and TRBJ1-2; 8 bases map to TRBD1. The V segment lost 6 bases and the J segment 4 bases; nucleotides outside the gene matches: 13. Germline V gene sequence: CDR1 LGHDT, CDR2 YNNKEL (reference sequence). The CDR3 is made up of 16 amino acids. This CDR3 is CASSSHPQGASYGYTF. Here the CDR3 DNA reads TGTGCCAGCAGTAGTCACCCCCAGGGGGCTTCCTATGGCTACACCTTC.

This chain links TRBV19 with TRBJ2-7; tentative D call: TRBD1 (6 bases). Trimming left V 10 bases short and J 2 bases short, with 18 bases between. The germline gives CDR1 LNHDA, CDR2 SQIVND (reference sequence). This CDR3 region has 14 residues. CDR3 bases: TGTGCCACCACCCCGGGACCAGGGGCCTACGAGCAGTACTTC. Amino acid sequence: CATTPGPGAYEQYF.

The CDR3 nucleotides read TGTGCCAGCAGTCCCCGACAGGCAGACACTGGGGCCAACGTCCTGACTTTC. Protein: CASSPRQADTGANVLTF. The chain recombines TRBV28 with TRBJ2-6; possibly TRBD1 for D (6 bases). V lost 5 bases, J lost 2 bases, and 16 bases lay in between. Per germline, CDR1 MDHEN and CDR2 SYDVKM. The CDR3 has 17 amino acids.

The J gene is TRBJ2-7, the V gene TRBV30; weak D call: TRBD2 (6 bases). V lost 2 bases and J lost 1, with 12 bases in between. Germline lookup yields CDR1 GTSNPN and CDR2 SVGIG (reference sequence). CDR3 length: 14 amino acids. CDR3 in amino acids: CAWSRLAGSYEQYF. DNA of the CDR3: TGTGCCTGGAGTAGGTTGGCGGGATCCTACGAGCAGTACTTC. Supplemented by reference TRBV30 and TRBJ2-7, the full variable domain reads SQTIHQWPATLVQPVGSPLSLECTVEGTSNPNLYWYRQAAGRGLQLLFYSVGIGQISSEVPQNLSASRPQDRQFILSSKKLLLSDSGFYLCAWSRLAGSYEQYFGPGTRLTVT.